Below are 16 T cell receptor beta chains sequenced from a single sample in a study of blood T cell repertoires in COVID-19. Clones were read by immunoSEQ multiplex PCR, and TCRdb kept only the in-frame ones, dropping some. The table has some 250,000 clones, around 80% seen once. The sample taken for sequencing was peripheral blood. The receptors here all came from a man between 60 and 75 years old with acute or convalescent COVID-19.

The rearrangement joins TRBV19 to TRBJ1-2; possibly TRBD1 for D (6 bases). This CDR3 region has 16 residues. The V and J ends lost 5 bases and 6 bases respectively, with 22 bases between them. Germline CDR1 LNHDA, CDR2 SQIVND (reference sequence). The CDR3 DNA reads as TGTGCCAGTAGTGCAGACCTGGGACAACTTTGGAATGGCTACACCTTC. It yields the protein CASSADLGQLWNGYTF.

The chain couples TRBV6-5 to TRBJ2-7, with a tentative D call TRBD2 (5 bases). Trimming shortened V by 5 bases and J by 3 bases, and 17 bases separated the two germline ends. Germline CDR1 is MNHEY and CDR2 is SVGAGI. This CDR3 region has 15 residues. CDR3 bases: TGTGCCAGCAGTCTATTCCGGGGTAGGAACTACGAGCAGTACTTC. Translating gives CASSLFRGRNYEQYF.

The chain carries TRBV5-6 and TRBJ2-7, with D maybe TRBD1 (6 bases). Germline V gene lookup returns CDR1 SGHDT and CDR2 YYEEEE. The CDR3 totals 16 residues. V dropped 1 base and J dropped 5 bases, with 19 bases sitting between them. This CDR3 is CASSLMHRDEVDEQYF. DNA of the CDR3: TGTGCCAGCAGCTTGATGCACAGGGATGAGGTCGACGAGCAGTACTTC. Based on the CDR3 plus reference TRBV5-6 and TRBJ2-7, the full variable domain is DAGVTQSPTHLIKTRGQQVTLRCSPKSGHDTVSWYQQALGQGPQFIFQYYEEEERQRGNFPDRFSGHQFPNYSSELNVNALLLGDSALYLCASSLMHRDEVDEQYFGPGTRLTVT.

This clone was counted between two and nine times. This rearrangement joins TRBV12-5 to TRBJ1-5; D gene unclear. CDR3 length: 13 residues. CDR1 is LGHNT, CDR2 FRNRAP, per germline. V dropped 2 bases and J dropped 6 bases, with 8 bases sitting between them. The CDR3 nucleotides read TGTGCTAGTGGTTTGCGGGTGGGTCAGCCCCAGCATTTT. Protein product: CASGLRVGQPQHF.

This clone appeared a single time. This chain joins TRBV13 and TRBJ2-5; 8 positions match TRBD1. Germline V lookup: CDR1 PRHDT, CDR2 FYEKMQ (reference sequence). Germline trimming cut 5 bases from V and 5 bases from J; bases unmatched to any gene: 4. The CDR3 is 13 residues long. CDR3 sequence reads: CASSRTGGETQYF. CDR3 DNA: TGTGCCAGCAGCCGAACAGGGGGGGAGACCCAGTACTTC. Full variable domain (outside the CDR3, taken from reference TRBV13 and TRBJ2-5): AAGVIQSPRHLIKEKRETATLKCYPIPRHDTVYWYQQGPGQDPQFLISFYEKMQSDKGSIPDRFSAQQFSDYHSELNMSSLELGDSALYFCASSRTGGETQYFGPGTRLLVL.

The chain recombines TRBV6-5 with TRBJ2-1, with unresolved D. The germline CDR1 and CDR2 sequences are MNHEY and SVGAGI. V was pared by 2 bases and J by 4 bases, with 6 bases between. The length of the CDR3 is 13 residues. The DNA of the CDR3 is TGTGCCAGCAGTTACACAGAGTACAATGAGCAGTTCTTC. Amino acids: CASSYTEYNEQFF.

Only a few counts were recorded for this clone. The chain is built from TRBV6-2 or TRBV6-3 and TRBJ2-2; 8 positions match TRBD2. The CDR3 contains 15 residues. V gave up 0 bases and J gave up 9 bases; unmatched junction bases: 6. The germline V gene encodes CDR1 MNHEY and CDR2 SVGEGT. In nucleotides, the CDR3 is TGTGCCAGCAGTTACTCGAGCGGGGGAATAAGGGAGCTGTTTTTT. Encoded protein: CASSYSSGGIRELFF.

V gene TRBV7-9 combines with J gene TRBJ1-5; 9 nucleotides match TRBD1. Germline CDR1 SEHNR, CDR2 FQNEAQ (reference sequence). V dropped 4 bases and J dropped 3; count of bases not matched to a gene: 10. The CDR3 has 17 amino acids. The CDR3 region has the DNA TGTGCCAGCAGCTCCGGTCGGGGACAGGGACACAATCAGCCCCAGCATTTT. Amino acids: CASSSGRGQGHNQPQHF.

This rearrangement joins TRBV5-3 to TRBJ1-1; TRBD1 matches 9 bases. TRBV5-3 falls under the ORF class, with uncertain function. CDR3 length: 17 residues. The junction had 11 bases not matched to a gene; V was cut back by 4 bases and J by 1 base. The CDR3 loop is CARSPPQGDRENTEAFF. CDR3 coding DNA: TGTGCCAGAAGCCCCCCCCAGGGGGACAGGGAGAACACTGAAGCTTTCTTT.

This chain connects TRBV3-1 (or the pseudogene TRBV3-2) to TRBJ2-5, with D perhaps matching TRBD2 (5 bases). Germline CDR1 LGHDT, CDR2 YNNKEL (reference sequence). The V end lost 7 bases, the J end lost 1 base, and 7 bases lay between the germline ends. CDR3 size: 12 residues. The DNA for the CDR3 is TGTGCCAGCACAGGAGGCCAAGAGACCCAGTACTTC. It encodes CASTGGQETQYF.

A single count supports this clone. V is TRBV16 and J is TRBJ2-3; D not resolved. The length of the CDR3 is 15 residues. V was trimmed by 6 bases and J by 1 base, leaving 14 bases between them. Germline-derived CDR1 and CDR2 are KGHSY and FQNENV. The CDR3 coding sequence is TGTGCCAGCAGTCCTATTGGGCAGGGCACAGATACGCAGTATTTT. It specifies CASSPIGQGTDTQYF.

The chain recombines TRBV5-1 with TRBJ2-3; 7 nucleotides match TRBD1. The CDR3 loop spans 17 amino acids. CDR1 is SGHRS and CDR2 is YFSETQ in the germline V gene. V lost 0 bases and J lost 1; bases outside the gene matches: 8. CDR3 nucleotide sequence: TGCGCCAGCAGCTTGGCCCGGGACAGCTCCGGCACAGATACGCAGTATTTT. Residues: CASSLARDSSGTDTQYF.

J is TRBJ1-1 and V is TRBV12-5; D call uncertain. The V gene lost 2 bases and the J gene lost 1 base, with 11 bases spanning the gap. Germline V gene lookup returns CDR1 LGHNT and CDR2 FRNRAP. The CDR3 has 15 residues. The chain's CDR3 is CASGLWAGTNTEAFF. The CDR3 bases are TGTGCTAGTGGTTTGTGGGCAGGAACGAACACTGAAGCTTTCTTT. The full variable domain, rest sourced from reference TRBV12-5 and TRBJ1-1, is DARVTQTPRHKVTEMGQEVTMRCQPILGHNTVFWYRQTMMQGLELLAYFRNRAPLDDSGMPKDRFSAEMPDATLATLKIQPSEPRDSAVYFCASGLWAGTNTEAFFGQGTRLTVV.

The genes are TRBV28 and TRBJ1-5; D is ambiguous. The V gene's germline CDR1 is MDHEN and CDR2 SYDVKM. V shed 3 bases and J shed 1 base, with 13 bases lying between them. This CDR3 is built from 16 residues. The DNA for the CDR3 is TGTGCCAGCAGTTTTGCGGGCCAGGCAAGCAATCAGCCCCAGCATTTT. This translates into CASSFAGQASNQPQHF.

The genes are TRBV5-4 and TRBJ1-1; 8 bases line up with TRBD1. The CDR3 consists of 13 residues. Germline values: CDR1 SGHNT, CDR2 YYREEE (reference sequence). The V segment lost 4 bases and the J segment 11 bases; nucleotides outside the gene matches: 10. DNA of the CDR3: TGTGCCAGCAGCCTAGGACAGGGCGGTAGGGCTTTCTTT. Amino acid sequence: CASSLGQGGRAFF. Looking up the rest from reference TRBV5-4 and TRBJ1-1 gives the full variable domain: ETGVTQSPTHLIKTRGQQVTLRCSSQSGHNTVSWYQQALGQGPQFIFQYYREEENGRGNFPPRFSGLQFPNYSSELNVNALELDDSALYLCASSLGQGGRAFFGQGTRLTVV.

The rearrangement uses TRBV10-3 and TRBJ2-1; D may be TRBD1 or TRBD2 (7 bases each). CDR1 ENHRY and CDR2 SYGVKD come from the germline V gene. The CDR3 covers 14 residues. Trimming removed 10 bases from V and 2 bases from J, with 15 bases in between. The CDR3 reads CASRGEGAYNEQFF. In DNA, the CDR3 is TGTGCCAGCAGGGGGGAGGGGGCCTACAATGAGCAGTTCTTC.